The 26 T cell receptor beta chains presented below share a single source sample, sequenced in a study of CD8 T cells in Susac syndrome. Random hexamers primed reverse transcription of about 0.45 to 1 ug RNA. TCRdb used MiXCR to reprocess the immunoSEQ multiplex PCR reads, holding one entry per CDR3 protein. The sample records 100,000 to 150,000 distinct CDR3 sequences, about 95% being singletons. The sequenced material came from CD4+ T cells from PBMCs. The receptor source for this set is a human donor in good health.

The rearrangement uses TRBV5-1 and TRBJ2-4; D gene ambiguous. Germline assignment: CDR1 SGHRS and CDR2 YFSETQ. This CDR3 is 15 amino acids long. Trimming cost V 2 bases and J 4 bases, with 13 bases left between them. The CDR3: CASSFVDRAKNIQYF. CDR3 sequence (DNA): TGCGCCAGCAGCTTTGTAGATAGAGCGAAAAACATTCAGTACTTC.

A single count supports this clonotype. The CDR3 DNA is TGTGCCAGCAGCAACGGTTGGAACACTGAAGCTTTCTTT. This gives the protein CASSNGWNTEAFF. The V call is TRBV7-2, the J call TRBJ1-1; D not resolved. V shed 5 bases and J shed 1 base, with 8 bases lying between them. The CDR3 has 13 residues. From germline, CDR1 is SGHTA and CDR2 FQGNSA.

This chain joins TRBV3-1 and TRBJ2-2; perhaps TRBD2 as D (6 bases). CDR1 is LGHDT and CDR2 is YNNKEL in the germline V gene (reference sequence). Deletions cut 8 bases from V and 9 bases from J, with 13 bases between. The CDR3 covers 12 residues. The CDR3 region has the DNA TGTGCCAGCGGGACTTCGTCGAGGGAGCTGTTTTTT. The encoded protein is CASGTSSRELFF.

This rearrangement joins TRBV29-1 to TRBJ2-2; the D is unclear. The CDR3 length is 13 residues. Trimming took off 3 bases at V and 4 bases at J, with 9 bases between the two ends. From germline, CDR1 is SQVTM and CDR2 ANQGSEA. CDR3 sequence reads: CSVDISSTGELFF. Here the CDR3 DNA reads TGCAGCGTTGACATATCGAGCACCGGGGAGCTGTTTTTT.

This rearrangement joins TRBV6-2 or TRBV6-3 to TRBJ2-1; D may be TRBD2 (5 bases). The CDR3 totals 17 residues. The germline V gene encodes CDR1 MNHEY and CDR2 SVGEGT. The V end was cut by 2 bases, the J end by 4 bases, with 18 bases between. CDR3 nucleotide sequence: TGTGCCAGCAGTTACAGGCCTAGCAACAACCGATACAATGAGCAGTTCTTC. Its protein is CASSYRPSNNRYNEQFF.

The chain recombines TRBV5-1 with TRBJ2-7, with 9 bases aligning to TRBD2. The CDR3 runs to 14 residues. CDR1 and CDR2 from the germline V gene are SGHRS and YFSETQ. Trimming took 3 bases from V and 3 from J; bases not matched to a gene: 4. The CDR3 DNA follows: TGCGCCAGCAGCTCCGATAGCGGGAGCTACGAGCAGTACTTC. Protein product: CASSSDSGSYEQYF.

The V gene is TRBV29-1, the J gene TRBJ1-1; D may be TRBD1 (5 bases). This CDR3 is 14 amino acids long. CDR1 is SQVTM, CDR2 ANQGSEA, per germline. The V gene lost 4 bases and the J gene lost 8 bases, with 20 bases spanning the gap. The CDR3 region is CSVAGTASGKEAFF. For the CDR3, the DNA is TGCAGCGTTGCAGGGACGGCGAGCGGGAAGGAAGCTTTCTTT.

CDR3 in DNA: TGTGCCAGCAGTGAAAGGTATAGGTCTGGGGGGGGTAACACTGAAGCTTTCTTT. Translated, it gives CASSERYRSGGGNTEAFF. This chain joins TRBV2 and TRBJ1-1; D may be TRBD1 (5 bases). Germline V gene lookup returns CDR1 SNHLY and CDR2 FYNNEI. Trimming left V 2 bases short and J 2 bases short, with 21 bases between. The CDR3 contains 18 residues.

This clonotype was seen once. V usage is TRBV15 and J usage is TRBJ2-1; tentative D call: TRBD2 (5 bases). The CDR3 is made up of 14 amino acids. The germline gives CDR1 LNHNV, CDR2 YYDKDF (reference sequence). With 5 bases removed from V and 6 bases from J, the gap between germline ends came to 14 bases. Written as DNA, the CDR3 is TGTGCCACCAGCCCGGGATCGGGCCTCAATGAGCAGTTCTTC. It codes for CATSPGSGLNEQFF.

This clonotype was recorded only once. The CDR3: CASSFLGIAGGEQYF. Here the CDR3 DNA reads TGTGCCAGCAGCTTTCTTGGAATAGCGGGAGGCGAGCAGTACTTC. This chain connects TRBV7-6 to TRBJ2-7; TRBD2 agrees at 10 bases. The CDR3 covers 15 residues. V shed 3 bases and J 6 bases; nucleotides not matched to a gene: 8. Germline V gene sequence: CDR1 SGHVS, CDR2 FNYEAQ.

The chain links TRBV5-4 to TRBJ2-3; no firm D call. This CDR3 comprises 11 residues. From germline, CDR1 is SGHNT and CDR2 YYREEE (reference sequence). V lost 0 bases, J lost 6 bases, and 2 bases lay in between. CDR3 DNA: TGTGCCAGCAGCTTGGACGATACGCAGTATTTT. Translated: CASSLDDTQYF. Full variable domain (remainder filled in from reference TRBV5-4 and TRBJ2-3): ETGVTQSPTHLIKTRGQQVTLRCSSQSGHNTVSWYQQALGQGPQFIFQYYREEENGRGNFPPRFSGLQFPNYSSELNVNALELDDSALYLCASSLDDTQYFGPGTRLTVL.

V gene TRBV5-1 combines with J gene TRBJ1-2; TRBD1 is a possible D gene (5 bases). The CDR3 runs 14 residues. Germline CDR1 and CDR2: SGHRS and YFSETQ. V shed 0 bases and J shed 3 bases, with 9 bases lying between them. CDR3 nucleotide sequence: TGCGCCAGCAGCTTGGGACAGATCGACTATGGCTACACCTTC. It is translated as CASSLGQIDYGYTF.

This clonotype was seen a single time. CDR3 nucleotides: TGTGCCAGCTCACCACCCGGCGTAGGGGCTAACTATGGCTACACCTTC. Translating it yields CASSPPGVGANYGYTF. V usage is TRBV18 and J usage is TRBJ1-2; a possible D gene is TRBD1 (5 bases). V was pared by 0 bases and J by 0 bases, with 11 bases between. This CDR3 comprises 16 residues. The germline V gene encodes CDR1 KGHSH and CDR2 LQKENI.

The chain joins TRBV30 to TRBJ1-2, with unresolved D. V lost 5 bases and J 5 bases, leaving 3 bases between the germline ends. The germline gives CDR1 GTSNPN, CDR2 SVGIG (reference sequence). CDR3 length equals 9 residues. CDR3 protein: CAWGYGYTF. CDR3 bases: TGTGCCTGGGGGTATGGCTACACCTTC.

As concerns this clonotype: A read error may account for a junction end that differs from germline. V is TRBV3-1 and J is TRBJ1-3, with no clear D. Germline V gene lookup returns CDR1 LGHDT and CDR2 YNNKEL (reference sequence). The CDR3 has 14 amino acids. In DNA form, the CDR3 reads TGTGCCAGCAGCCAAGATCCCTCTCGAAACACCATATATTTT. It specifies CASSQDPSRNTIYF. The full variable domain, in which reference TRBV3-1 and TRBJ1-3 provide the parts outside the CDR3, is DTAVSQTPKYLVTQMGNDKSIKCEQNLGHDTMYWYKQDSKKFLKIMFSYNNKELIINETVPNRFSPKSPDKAHLNLHINSLELGDSAVYFCASSQDPSRNTIYFGEGSWLTVV.

The chain employs TRBV20-1 and TRBJ1-2; D is uncertain. CDR3 size: 13 residues. Germline CDR1 and CDR2: DFQATT and SNEGSKA (reference sequence). V dropped 4 bases and J dropped 6 bases, with 15 bases sitting between them. CDR3: CSATTELSDGYTF. CDR3 coding DNA: TGCAGTGCTACGACGGAACTATCGGATGGCTACACCTTC.

The chain combines TRBV20-1 with TRBJ1-1; tentative D call: TRBD1 (5 bases). Germline V gene sequence: CDR1 DFQATT, CDR2 SNEGSKA (reference sequence). V was pared by 4 bases and J by 2 bases, with 11 bases between. The CDR3 length is 13 residues. Here the CDR3 DNA reads TGCAGTGCTAAGGGGATGGGAAACACTGAAGCTTTCTTT. Encoded protein: CSAKGMGNTEAFF.

The chain couples TRBV20-1 to TRBJ2-1; 8 bases map to TRBD1. J was trimmed by 6 bases and V by 1 base; bases with no gene match: 5. Germline V CDR1 and CDR2: DFQATT, SNEGSKA (reference sequence). This CDR3 has 14 residues. The CDR3: CSARVLTGANEQFF. CDR3 nucleotides: TGCAGTGCTAGAGTACTGACAGGGGCCAATGAGCAGTTCTTC.

CDR3: CASSLQGSNTEAFF. CDR3 bases: TGCGCCAGCAGCTTGCAGGGAAGCAACACTGAAGCTTTCTTT. V and J are TRBV5-1 and TRBJ1-1; TRBD1 might be the D (5 bases). Trimming stripped 1 base from V and 2 bases from J, with 9 bases between. Germline assignment: CDR1 SGHRS and CDR2 YFSETQ. The CDR3 runs to 14 residues. The variable domain in full, completed from reference TRBV5-1 and TRBJ1-1, reads KAGVTQTPRYLIKTRGQQVTLSCSPISGHRSVSWYQQTPGQGLQFLFEYFSETQRNKGNFPGRFSGRQFSNSRSEMNVSTLELGDSALYLCASSLQGSNTEAFFGQGTRLTVV.

The genes are TRBV19 and TRBJ1-3; weak D call: TRBD1 (6 bases). CDR1 and CDR2 (germline): LNHDA, SQIVND (reference sequence). Trimming left V 9 bases short and J 0 bases short, with 12 bases between. The CDR3 runs 14 residues. CDR3 nucleotides: TGTGCCAGCAAGACAGGTCTCTCTGGAAACACCATATATTTT. It yields the protein CASKTGLSGNTIYF.

This chain connects TRBV12-3 or TRBV12-4 to TRBJ1-4; D not resolved. This CDR3 spans 14 amino acids. V was clipped by 2 bases and J by 5 bases, with 9 bases between them. CDR3: CASSLQNLNEKLFF. The CDR3 nucleotides are TGTGCCAGCAGTTTACAGAACTTGAATGAAAAACTGTTTTTT.

The chain has TRBV5-1 and TRBJ1-1; D unresolved. The CDR3 spans 12 residues. The V gene lost 0 bases and the J gene lost 6 bases, with 6 bases spanning the gap. The V gene's germline CDR1 is SGHRS and CDR2 YFSETQ. This CDR3 is CASSLEGAEAFF. The CDR3 DNA reads TGCGCCAGCAGCTTGGAGGGCGCTGAAGCTTTCTTT. The variable domain in full, completed from reference TRBV5-1 and TRBJ1-1, reads KAGVTQTPRYLIKTRGQQVTLSCSPISGHRSVSWYQQTPGQGLQFLFEYFSETQRNKGNFPGRFSGRQFSNSRSEMNVSTLELGDSALYLCASSLEGAEAFFGQGTRLTVV.

This clonotype appeared a few times. V and J are TRBV28 and TRBJ2-7; D gene unclear. Trimming cost V 3 bases and J 1 base, with 7 bases left between them. There are 13 residues in the CDR3. CDR1 and CDR2 (germline): MDHEN, SYDVKM. The CDR3 nucleotides read TGTGCCAGCAGTTTTACATCATCCTACGAGCAGTACTTC. Translation gives CASSFTSSYEQYF.

The V gene is TRBV20-1, the J gene TRBJ2-7, with D perhaps being TRBD1 or TRBD2 (6 bases each). CDR3 length: 13 residues. V was pared by 4 bases and J by 5 bases, with 15 bases between. Germline values: CDR1 DFQATT, CDR2 SNEGSKA (reference sequence). CDR3 sequence: CSAMGGDPDEQYF. The DNA of the CDR3 is TGCAGTGCTATGGGGGGCGACCCGGACGAGCAGTACTTC.

In nucleotides, the CDR3 is TGTGCCAGCAGCCAAGATCCCCTAGGGGTCGGAGCTTTCTTT. This encodes CASSQDPLGVGAFF. The rearrangement uses TRBV3-1 and TRBJ1-1, with a possible D match to TRBD1 (5 bases). V was trimmed by 0 bases and J by 10 bases, leaving 15 bases between them. Germline V gene sequence: CDR1 LGHDT, CDR2 YNNKEL (reference sequence). The CDR3 sequence is 14 residues long.

The chain couples TRBV2 to TRBJ1-2, with TRBD1 matching over 7 bases. V shed 7 bases, J shed 7 bases, and the junction held 12 bases outside the gene matches. The CDR3 is 14 amino acids. CDR1 and CDR2 from the germline V gene are SNHLY and FYNNEI. In nucleotides, the CDR3 is TGTGCCAGCACCCCGGAGGGGGCCGTGAGTGGCTACACCTTC. Protein sequence: CASTPEGAVSGYTF.